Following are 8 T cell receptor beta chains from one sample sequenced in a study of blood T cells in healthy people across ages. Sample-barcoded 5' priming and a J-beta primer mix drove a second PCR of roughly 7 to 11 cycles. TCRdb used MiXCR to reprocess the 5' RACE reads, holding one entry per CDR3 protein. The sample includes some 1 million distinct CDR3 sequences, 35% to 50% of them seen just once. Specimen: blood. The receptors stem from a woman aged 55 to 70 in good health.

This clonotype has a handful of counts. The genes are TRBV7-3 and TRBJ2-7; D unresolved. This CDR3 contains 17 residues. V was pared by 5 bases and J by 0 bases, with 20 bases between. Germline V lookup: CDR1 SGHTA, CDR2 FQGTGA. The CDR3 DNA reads TGTGCCAGCAGCGATTACGGTTGTCGTCCTAGCTCCTACGAGCAGTACTTC. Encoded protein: CASSDYGCRPSSYEQYF.

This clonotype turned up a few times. CDR3 sequence: CASSSDPGGAPYEQYF. CDR3 in DNA: TGTGCCAGCAGTTCGGACCCAGGGGGCGCCCCTTACGAGCAGTACTTC. The chain combines TRBV7-8 with TRBJ2-7, with TRBD1 matching over 8 bases. V trimming: 6 bases; J trimming: 4 bases; junction bases outside the gene matches: 14. Germline values: CDR1 SGHVS, CDR2 FQNEAQ. The CDR3 has 16 residues. The full variable domain, rest sourced from reference TRBV7-8 and TRBJ2-7, is GAGVSQSPRYKVAKRGQDVALRCDPISGHVSLFWYQQALGQGPEFLTYFQNEAQLDKSGLPSDRFFAERPEGSVSTLKIQRTQQEDSAVYLCASSSDPGGAPYEQYFGPGTRLTVT.

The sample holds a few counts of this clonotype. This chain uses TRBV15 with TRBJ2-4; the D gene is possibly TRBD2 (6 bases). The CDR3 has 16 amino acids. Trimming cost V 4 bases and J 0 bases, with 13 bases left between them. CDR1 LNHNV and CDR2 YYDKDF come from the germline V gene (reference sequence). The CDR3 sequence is CATSNGGTIAKNIQYF. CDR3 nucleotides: TGTGCCACCAGCAACGGAGGGACCATAGCCAAAAACATTCAGTACTTC.

The CDR3 DNA sequence: TGTGCCAGCAGGCCGGCACAACCCCCTTCCTATGGCTACACCTTC. Translated, it gives CASRPAQPPSYGYTF. The chain carries TRBV28 and TRBJ1-2; D is uncertain. Germline CDR1 reads MDHEN; CDR2 reads SYDVKM. The length of the CDR3 is 15 residues. The V end was cut by 6 bases, the J end by 4 bases, with 18 bases between.

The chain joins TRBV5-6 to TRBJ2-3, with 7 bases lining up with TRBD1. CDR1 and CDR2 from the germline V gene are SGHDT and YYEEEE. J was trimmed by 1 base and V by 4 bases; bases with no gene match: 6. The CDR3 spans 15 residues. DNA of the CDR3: TGTGCCAGCAGCATCGGGACAGAAGGCACAGATACGCAGTATTTT. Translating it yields CASSIGTEGTDTQYF.

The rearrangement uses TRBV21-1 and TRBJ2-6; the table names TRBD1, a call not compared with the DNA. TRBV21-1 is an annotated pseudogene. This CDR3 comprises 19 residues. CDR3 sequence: CASSKKRTPSNSGANVLTF. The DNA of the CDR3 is TGTGCCAGCAGCAAAAAGAGGACACCGTCAAACTCTGGGGCCAACGTCCTGACTTTC.

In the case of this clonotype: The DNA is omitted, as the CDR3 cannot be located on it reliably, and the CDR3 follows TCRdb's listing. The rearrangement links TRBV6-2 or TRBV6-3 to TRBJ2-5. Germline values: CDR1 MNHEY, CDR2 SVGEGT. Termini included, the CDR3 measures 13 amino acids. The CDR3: CASSTSGVLEQYF.

CDR3 residues: CASSVLGGGGEQFF. The DNA for the CDR3 is TGTGCCAGCAGTGTTCTTGGAGGGGGCGGTGAGCAGTTCTTC. The rearrangement joins TRBV12-3 or TRBV12-4 to TRBJ2-1; TRBD1 might be the D (7 bases). This CDR3 has 14 amino acids. V was pared by 5 bases and J by 9 bases, with 17 bases between.